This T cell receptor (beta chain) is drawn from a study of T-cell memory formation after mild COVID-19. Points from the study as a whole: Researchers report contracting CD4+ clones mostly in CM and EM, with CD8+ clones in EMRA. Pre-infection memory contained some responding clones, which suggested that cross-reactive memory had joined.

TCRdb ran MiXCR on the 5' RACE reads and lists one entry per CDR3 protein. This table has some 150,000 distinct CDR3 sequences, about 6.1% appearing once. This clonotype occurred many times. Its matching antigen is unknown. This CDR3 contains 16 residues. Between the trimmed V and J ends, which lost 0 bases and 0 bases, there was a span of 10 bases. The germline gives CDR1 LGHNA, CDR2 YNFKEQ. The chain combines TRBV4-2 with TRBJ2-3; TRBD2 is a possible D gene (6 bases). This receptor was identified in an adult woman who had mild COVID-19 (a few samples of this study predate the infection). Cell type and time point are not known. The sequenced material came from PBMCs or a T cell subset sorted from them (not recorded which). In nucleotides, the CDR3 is TGTGCCAGCAGCCAAGAGTTAAGCGGGAGCACAGATACGCAGTATTTT. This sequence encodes CASSQELSGSTDTQYF.